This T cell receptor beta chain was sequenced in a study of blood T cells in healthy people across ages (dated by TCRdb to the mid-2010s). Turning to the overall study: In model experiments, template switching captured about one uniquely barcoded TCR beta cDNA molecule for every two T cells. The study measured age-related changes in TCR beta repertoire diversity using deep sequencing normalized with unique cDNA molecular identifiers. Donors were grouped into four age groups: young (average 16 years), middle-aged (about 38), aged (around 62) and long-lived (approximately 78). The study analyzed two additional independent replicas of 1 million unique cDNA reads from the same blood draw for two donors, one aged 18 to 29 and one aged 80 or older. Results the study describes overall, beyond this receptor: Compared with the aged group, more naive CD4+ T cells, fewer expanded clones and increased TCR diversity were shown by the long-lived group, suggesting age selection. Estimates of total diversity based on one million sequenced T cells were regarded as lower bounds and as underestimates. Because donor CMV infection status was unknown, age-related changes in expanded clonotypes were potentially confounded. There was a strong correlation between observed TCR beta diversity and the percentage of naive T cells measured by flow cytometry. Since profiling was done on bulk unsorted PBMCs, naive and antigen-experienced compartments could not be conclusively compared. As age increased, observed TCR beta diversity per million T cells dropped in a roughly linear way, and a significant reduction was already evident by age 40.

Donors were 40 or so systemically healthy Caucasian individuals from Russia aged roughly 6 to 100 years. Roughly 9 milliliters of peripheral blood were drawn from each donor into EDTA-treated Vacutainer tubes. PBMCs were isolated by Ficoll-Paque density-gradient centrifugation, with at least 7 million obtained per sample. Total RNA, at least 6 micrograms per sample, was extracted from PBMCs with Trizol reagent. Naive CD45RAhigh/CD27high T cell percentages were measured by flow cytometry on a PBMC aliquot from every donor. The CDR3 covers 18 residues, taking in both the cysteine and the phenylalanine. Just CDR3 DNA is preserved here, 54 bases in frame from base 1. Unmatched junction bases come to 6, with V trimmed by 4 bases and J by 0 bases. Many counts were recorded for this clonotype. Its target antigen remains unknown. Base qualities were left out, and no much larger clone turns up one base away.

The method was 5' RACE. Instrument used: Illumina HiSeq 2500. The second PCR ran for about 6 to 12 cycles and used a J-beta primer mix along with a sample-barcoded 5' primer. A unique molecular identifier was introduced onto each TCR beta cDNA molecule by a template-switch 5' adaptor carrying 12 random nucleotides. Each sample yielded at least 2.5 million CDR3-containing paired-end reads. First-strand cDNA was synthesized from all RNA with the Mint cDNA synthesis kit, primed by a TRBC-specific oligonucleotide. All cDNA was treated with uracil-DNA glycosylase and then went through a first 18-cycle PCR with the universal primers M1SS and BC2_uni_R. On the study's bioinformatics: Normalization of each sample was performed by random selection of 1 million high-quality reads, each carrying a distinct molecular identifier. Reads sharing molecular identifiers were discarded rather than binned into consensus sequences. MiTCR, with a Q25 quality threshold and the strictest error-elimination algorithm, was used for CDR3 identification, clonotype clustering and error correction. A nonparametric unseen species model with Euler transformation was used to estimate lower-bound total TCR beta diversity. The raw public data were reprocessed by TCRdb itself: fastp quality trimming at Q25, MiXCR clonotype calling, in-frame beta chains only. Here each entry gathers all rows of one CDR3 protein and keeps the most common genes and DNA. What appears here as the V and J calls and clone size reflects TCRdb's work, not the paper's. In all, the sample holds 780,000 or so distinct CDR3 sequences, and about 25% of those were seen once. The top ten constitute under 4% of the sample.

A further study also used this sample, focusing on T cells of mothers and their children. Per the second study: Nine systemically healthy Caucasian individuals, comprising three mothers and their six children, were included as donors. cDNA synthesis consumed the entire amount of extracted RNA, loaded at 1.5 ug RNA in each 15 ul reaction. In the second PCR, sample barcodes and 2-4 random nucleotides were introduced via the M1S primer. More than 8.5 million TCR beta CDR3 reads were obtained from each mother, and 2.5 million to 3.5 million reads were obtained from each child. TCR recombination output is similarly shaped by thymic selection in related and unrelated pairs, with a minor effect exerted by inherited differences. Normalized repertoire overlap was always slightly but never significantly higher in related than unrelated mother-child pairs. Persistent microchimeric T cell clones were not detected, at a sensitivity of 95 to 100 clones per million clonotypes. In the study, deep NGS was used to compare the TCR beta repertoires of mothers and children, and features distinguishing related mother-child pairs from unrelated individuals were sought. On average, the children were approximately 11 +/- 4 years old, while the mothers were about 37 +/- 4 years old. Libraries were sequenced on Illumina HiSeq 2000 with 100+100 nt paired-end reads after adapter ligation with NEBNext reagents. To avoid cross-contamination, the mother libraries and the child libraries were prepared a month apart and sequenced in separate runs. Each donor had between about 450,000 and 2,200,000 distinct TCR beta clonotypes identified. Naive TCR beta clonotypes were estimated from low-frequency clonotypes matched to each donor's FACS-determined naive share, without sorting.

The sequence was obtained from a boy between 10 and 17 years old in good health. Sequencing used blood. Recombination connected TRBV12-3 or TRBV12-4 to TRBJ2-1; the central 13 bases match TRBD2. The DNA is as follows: TGTGCCAGCAGTTCACGGGGACTAGCGGGGAGCTCCTACAATGAGCAGTTCTTC. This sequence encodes CASSSRGLAGSSYNEQFF.